Shown below are 2 T cell receptor beta chains from a single sample sequenced in a study of graft-versus-host responses after intestinal transplantation. The table came from immunoSEQ multiplex PCR; TCRdb's copy has only in-frame clones and leaves some out. This table has about 90,000 clones, 90% to 95% appearing once. These receptors' antigens are unknown. The material was unstimulated CD8+ T cells sorted from spleen or lymph node cells, obtained before intestinal transplant. The receptors were sampled from a human donor who received an intestinal transplant.

V gene TRBV7-6 combines with J gene TRBJ2-3, with 11 bases lining up with TRBD2. The trim removed 5 bases at V and 4 bases at J, leaving 5 bases unmatched. Germline V gene data show CDR1 as SGHVS and CDR2 as FNYEAQ. The CDR3 totals 15 residues. DNA of the CDR3: TGTGCCAGCAGCCCCACTAGCGGGGGCGCAGATACGCAGTATTTT. Protein: CASSPTSGGADTQYF.

The gene calls are TRBV5-6 and TRBJ2-5; D is undetermined. The V and J ends lost 2 bases and 2 bases respectively, with 4 bases between them. CDR3 length equals 12 residues. Germline V gene data show CDR1 as SGHDT and CDR2 as YYEEEE. This CDR3 is CASSFRQETQYF. CDR3 nucleotides: TGTGCCAGCAGCTTTAGACAAGAGACCCAGTACTTC.